The count of the clone carrying this T cell receptor (beta chain) is one. What it recognizes is unknown. This CDR3 has 14 residues. Trimming at V came to 6 bases and at J to 1 base, leaving 4 bases not matched to a gene. Germline V gene sequence: CDR1 ENHRY, CDR2 SYGVKD. TCR beta from blood CD8+ and CD4+ T cells was sequenced. This entry is derived from a study of CD8 T cells in Susac syndrome. Reverse transcription of about 0.5 to 1 ug RNA used random hexamers. The CDR3 of TCR beta was amplified by immunoSEQ multiplex PCR across 54 Vbeta and 13 Jbeta. In TCRdb, the immunoSEQ multiplex PCR reads were re-called with MiXCR into one record per CDR3 protein. The sample carries 180,000 or so distinct CDR3 sequences, around 96% recorded once. Study results and limitations: Regarding the TCR sequencing and HLA analysis, the study admitted that a relatively small number of individuals were involved.

The specimen sequenced was CD4+ T cells from PBMCs. The sequence derives from a human donor with multiple sclerosis. This sequence joins TRBV10-3 and TRBJ2-7; 9 nucleotides match TRBD1. The CDR3 region has the DNA TGTGCCATCAGATCCGGGACAGGGTCCTACGAGCAGTACTTC. Translating gives CAIRSGTGSYEQYF.